The 12 T cell receptor beta chains given below trace back to one sample, sequenced in a study of shared clonotypes between healthy human individuals. TCRdb's table, derived via immunoSEQ multiplex PCR, lists solely in-frame clones and lacks some. The table includes about 380,000 clones, about 96% detected once. What was sequenced was memory CD8+ T cells sorted from blood. Subset defined: CD45RO+ cells pooled with CCR7-negative TemRA cells. All receptors derive from a man in his thirties or forties in good health.

The rearrangement joins TRBV5-6 to TRBJ1-1; 10 bases agree with TRBD1. With 4 bases clipped from V and 5 bases from J, the junction kept 14 bases outside the gene matches. The germline V gene encodes CDR1 SGHDT and CDR2 YYEEEE. The length of the CDR3 is 17 residues. The CDR3 nucleotides read TGTGCCAGCAGCCTTAGACAGGGGGCGCCTTGGAGAACTGAAGCTTTCTTT. Its protein is CASSLRQGAPWRTEAFF.

This chain connects TRBV10-3 to TRBJ2-7; maybe TRBD2 (7 bases). Germline V gene sequence: CDR1 ENHRY, CDR2 SYGVKD. V was shortened by 2 bases and J by 2 bases, with 13 bases between the two germline ends. The CDR3 totals 15 residues. CDR3 amino acids: CAISEPKGGAYEQYF. CDR3 in DNA: TGTGCCATCAGTGAGCCCAAAGGGGGGGCCTACGAGCAGTACTTC.

This rearrangement joins TRBV28 to TRBJ2-1, with 10 positions matching TRBD2. Trimming removed 3 bases from V and 5 bases from J; junction bases left unmatched: 4. Germline V gives CDR1 MDHEN, CDR2 SYDVKM. The CDR3 extends over 15 amino acids. CDR3 DNA: TGTGCCAGCAGTTTTCGTACTAGCGGGAACAATGAGCAGTTCTTC. Encoded protein: CASSFRTSGNNEQFF. The complete variable domain, with remaining parts taken from reference TRBV28 and TRBJ2-1, reads DVKVTQSSRYLVKRTGEKVFLECVQDMDHENMFWYRQDPGLGLRLIYFSYDVKMKEKGDIPEGYSVSREKKERFSLILESASTNQTSMYLCASSFRTSGNNEQFFGPGTRLTVL.

The chain employs TRBV27 and TRBJ2-2; D call uncertain. CDR1 MNHEY and CDR2 SMNVEV come from the germline V gene (reference sequence). With 5 bases removed from V and 6 bases from J, the gap between germline ends came to 10 bases. The CDR3 covers 13 residues. The CDR3 sequence: CASSPLLSGELFF. The CDR3 DNA reads as TGTGCCAGCAGTCCTCTTTTGTCCGGGGAGCTGTTTTTT.

V gene TRBV30 combines with J gene TRBJ1-3; D is possibly TRBD1 (5 bases). This CDR3 spans 15 amino acids. V gave up 3 bases and J gave up 0 bases, with 12 bases separating them. The germline CDR1 and CDR2 sequences are GTSNPN and SVGIG (reference sequence). The CDR3 reads CAWSRGASSGNTIYF. CDR3 DNA: TGTGCCTGGAGCCGAGGGGCCAGCTCTGGAAACACCATATATTTT.

The chain has TRBV9 and TRBJ2-4, with D uncertain. Trimming shortened V by 3 bases and J by 1 base, and 8 bases separated the two germline ends. Looked up from germline, CDR1 is SGDLS and CDR2 is YYNGEE. This CDR3 spans 14 amino acids. The CDR3 DNA reads TGTGCCAGCAGCGGTCTGGGGGCCAAAAACATTCAGTACTTC. It yields the protein CASSGLGAKNIQYF.

The J gene is TRBJ2-5, the V gene TRBV7-3; possible D gene TRBD1, 5 bases. Germline lookup yields CDR1 SGHTA and CDR2 FQGTGA. Trimming shortened V by 0 bases and J by 1 base, and 9 bases separated the two germline ends. CDR3 size: 15 residues. The CDR3 DNA sequence: TGTGCCAGCAGCTTAACGGGTAGGGGCCAAGAGACCCAGTACTTC. Protein product: CASSLTGRGQETQYF.

The rearrangement links TRBV7-3 to TRBJ2-2; TRBD1 matches 12 bases. Per the germline V gene, CDR1 is SGHTA and CDR2 is FQGTGA. J gave up 0 bases and V 6 bases, and 17 bases lay outside the gene matches. This CDR3 comprises 21 residues. CDR3 DNA sequence: TGTGCCAGCAGGGGACAGGGGGCCGGCGGGCCTTTTCGCGCGAACACCGGGGAGCTGTTTTTT. This translates into CASRGQGAGGPFRANTGELFF.

V and J are TRBV28 and TRBJ2-7, with 7 bases lining up with TRBD2. The V segment lost 2 bases and the J segment 3 bases; nucleotides outside the gene matches: 16. CDR1 and CDR2 from the germline V gene are MDHEN and SYDVKM. CDR3 length: 18 residues. The CDR3 loop is CASSLVRGGRSLSYEQYF. The CDR3 DNA is TGTGCCAGCAGTTTAGTTCGCGGGGGTCGTTCGCTTAGCTACGAGCAGTACTTC.

The rearrangement links TRBV25-1 to TRBJ1-1; D remains ambiguous. With 3 bases removed from V and 8 bases from J, the gap between germline ends came to 13 bases. CDR3 length: 13 residues. The germline V gene has CDR1 MGHDK and CDR2 SYGVNS. In DNA, the CDR3 is TGTGCCAGCAGTGACCTGAGGTCCAGGGAAGCTTTCTTT. Its translation is CASSDLRSREAFF.

This CDR3 reads CAISPLTGNIQYF. The CDR3 DNA reads as TGTGCCATCAGCCCGCTGACTGGAAACATTCAGTACTTC. V usage is TRBV10-3 and J usage is TRBJ2-4; no definite D call. The CDR3 loop spans 13 amino acids. Per the germline V gene, CDR1 is ENHRY and CDR2 is SYGVKD. Trimming took 6 bases from V and 6 from J, leaving 12 bases between them.

The count of this clone is one. Other DNA variants within this sample encode the same CDR3. J is TRBJ1-2 and V is TRBV28; D is undetermined. Per the germline V gene, CDR1 is MDHEN and CDR2 is SYDVKM. The CDR3 is 12 residues long. V was shortened by 2 bases and J by 4 bases, with 5 bases between the two germline ends. The CDR3 loop reads CASSLTAYGYTF. CDR3 in DNA: TGTGCCAGCAGTTTAACGGCCTATGGCTACACCTTC.